What follows are 15 T cell receptor beta chains derived from one specimen sequenced in a study of OX40 agonist ivuxolimab in advanced cancers. The data were produced by immunoSEQ multiplex PCR, yet TCRdb's version contains in-frame clones alone and is incomplete. The sample includes about 47,000 clones, under 90% of them seen just once. The specimen was CD4+ or CD8+ T cells sorted from blood, collected in a trial of the OX40 agonist ivuxolimab. All receptors derive from an adult with an advanced solid tumor such as melanoma, head and neck, liver or kidney cancer.

The chain joins TRBV7-6 to TRBJ1-5; no reliable D call. V lost 2 bases to trimming and J lost 8 bases, with 13 bases between them. The CDR3 contains 14 residues. Germline assignment: CDR1 SGHVS and CDR2 FNYEAQ. The CDR3 protein is CASSLMGGDEPQHF. The DNA for the CDR3 is TGTGCCAGCAGCTTAATGGGTGGAGATGAGCCCCAGCATTTT. The full variable domain, rest sourced from reference TRBV7-6 and TRBJ1-5, is GAGVSQSPRYKVTKRGQDVALRCDPISGHVSLYWYRQALGQGPEFLTYFNYEAQQDKSGLPNDRFSAERPEGSISTLTIQRTEQRDSAMYRCASSLMGGDEPQHFGDGTRLSIL.

The gene calls are TRBV28 and TRBJ2-1; 7 bases agree with TRBD2. The trim removed 5 bases at V and 3 bases at J, leaving 7 bases unmatched. This CDR3 region has 15 residues. In germline, CDR1 is MDHEN, CDR2 SYDVKM. CDR3 sequence: CASSVGSGVYNEQFF. In DNA, the CDR3 is TGTGCCAGCAGTGTAGGGAGCGGGGTCTACAATGAGCAGTTCTTC.

In DNA, the CDR3 is TGCAGTGCTAGAAAAGAGACCCAGTACTTC. This encodes CSARKETQYF. The chain couples TRBV20-1 to TRBJ2-5; D is ambiguous. Germline CDR1 and CDR2: DFQATT and SNEGSKA (reference sequence). The germline V and J ends were trimmed by 2 bases and 3 bases, with 1 base remaining between them. The CDR3 runs to 10 residues.

The chain recombines TRBV28 with TRBJ1-5; weak D call: TRBD1 (5 bases). Trimming removed 3 bases at V and 4 bases at J, with 22 bases between. The CDR3 consists of 18 residues. Germline V gene data show CDR1 as MDHEN and CDR2 as SYDVKM. CDR3 protein: CASSLWGLAGLENQPQHF. The CDR3, as DNA: TGTGCCAGCAGTTTGTGGGGATTAGCAGGGTTAGAGAATCAGCCCCAGCATTTT.

The chain employs TRBV5-4 and TRBJ2-2; 7 bases line up with TRBD2. J lost 7 bases, V lost 5 bases, and 5 bases had no gene match. This CDR3 region has 13 residues. CDR1 is SGHNT, CDR2 YYREEE, per germline (reference sequence). The CDR3 protein is CASSLRGVGELFF. The CDR3 DNA sequence: TGTGCCAGCAGTTTACGGGGGGTCGGGGAGCTGTTTTTT.

This chain joins TRBV7-8 and TRBJ1-1, with D tentatively TRBD1 (5 bases). V gave up 7 bases and J gave up 0 bases, with 12 bases separating them. Germline V CDR1 and CDR2: SGHVS, FQNEAQ. The CDR3 spans 14 residues. CDR3 coding DNA: TGTGCCAGCACCCAGCGGGGGGTGAACACTGAAGCTTTCTTT. Amino acids: CASTQRGVNTEAFF.

The chain couples TRBV9 to TRBJ2-3; 11 bases are a match to TRBD2. The CDR3 runs to 15 residues. V gave up 3 bases and J gave up 2 bases; unmatched junction bases: 2. CDR1 is SGDLS, CDR2 YYNGEE, per germline. CDR3 protein: CASSGSGGVTDTQYF. Here the CDR3 DNA reads TGTGCCAGCAGCGGTAGCGGGGGGGTCACAGATACGCAGTATTTT.

V usage is TRBV7-6 and J usage is TRBJ2-1; tentatively, D is TRBD2 (6 bases). Germline CDR1 and CDR2: SGHVS and FNYEAQ. The V end was cut by 1 base, the J end by 2 bases, with 12 bases between. This CDR3 has 16 residues. CDR3 residues: CASSLERESPYNEQFF. DNA for the CDR3: TGTGCCAGCAGCTTAGAACGGGAGAGCCCCTACAATGAGCAGTTCTTC. The full variable domain, in which reference TRBV7-6 and TRBJ2-1 provide the parts outside the CDR3, is GAGVSQSPRYKVTKRGQDVALRCDPISGHVSLYWYRQALGQGPEFLTYFNYEAQQDKSGLPNDRFSAERPEGSISTLTIQRTEQRDSAMYRCASSLERESPYNEQFFGPGTRLTVL.

The chain couples TRBV5-5 to TRBJ2-5, with D unresolved. This CDR3 spans 14 amino acids. Germline V gene lookup returns CDR1 SGHKS and CDR2 YYEKEE (reference sequence). Trimming removed 0 bases at V and 2 bases at J, with 8 bases between. The CDR3 sequence is CASSLVSAQETQYF. CDR3 DNA sequence: TGTGCCAGCAGCTTGGTGTCAGCACAAGAGACCCAGTACTTC.

The V and J genes are TRBV10-3 and TRBJ2-2; TRBD1 aligns across 12 bases. CDR1 and CDR2 (germline): ENHRY, SYGVKD. The ends lost 4 bases at V and 1 base at J; junction bases unmatched: 10. CDR3 length: 19 amino acids. The chain's CDR3 is CAISGPPGQGAGNTGELFF. CDR3 in DNA: TGTGCCATCAGTGGTCCCCCGGGACAGGGGGCTGGGAACACCGGGGAGCTGTTTTTT.

The V and J genes are TRBV5-5 and TRBJ2-7, with D hard to call. Trimming removed 1 base from V and 3 bases from J, with 8 bases in between. The CDR3 has 13 amino acids. From germline, CDR1 is SGHKS and CDR2 YYEKEE (reference sequence). CDR3 protein: CASSLRDGYEQYF. CDR3 bases: TGTGCCAGCAGCTTGAGGGATGGCTACGAGCAGTACTTC.

CDR3 loop: CASSQEPNNNEQFF. The CDR3 nucleotides read TGCGCCAGCAGCCAAGAGCCAAATAACAATGAGCAGTTCTTC. The chain recombines TRBV4-1 with TRBJ2-1; D gene uncertain. The CDR3 length is 14 residues. CDR1 is MGHRA, CDR2 YSYEKL, per germline. V lost 0 bases, J lost 5 bases, and 8 bases lay in between.

The V gene is TRBV4-3, the J gene TRBJ2-5, with a possible D match to TRBD2 (5 bases). CDR3 length: 15 amino acids. The germline V gene has CDR1 LGHNA and CDR2 YSLEER. V lost 0 bases and J 7 bases, leaving 15 bases between the germline ends. The CDR3 is CASSQDWVGVVTQYF. Here the CDR3 DNA reads TGCGCCAGCAGCCAAGATTGGGTGGGAGTCGTGACCCAGTACTTC.

This clone has just a few counts. The DNA of the CDR3 is TGTGCCAGCAGCCCCGCGTCAGGACAGGGGGAAGCTTTCTTT. Translated, it gives CASSPASGQGEAFF. The genes are TRBV7-9 and TRBJ1-1, with TRBD1 matching 9 bases. From germline, CDR1 is SEHNR and CDR2 FQNEAQ (reference sequence). The CDR3 spans 14 residues. With 5 bases clipped from V and 8 bases from J, the junction kept 9 bases outside the gene matches.

The V and J genes are TRBV27 and TRBJ2-1, with 11 bases that match TRBD2. J lost 0 bases, V lost 6 bases, and 1 base had no gene match. Germline-derived CDR1 and CDR2 are MNHEY and SMNVEV (reference sequence). This CDR3 has 15 residues. For the CDR3, the DNA is TGTGCCAGCAGCACTAGCGGGAGCTCCTACAATGAGCAGTTCTTC. Translating it yields CASSTSGSSYNEQFF.